The 21 T cell receptor beta chains reported below all come from one sample, sequenced in a study of shared clonotypes between healthy human individuals. Only in-frame clones appear in the TCRdb table, and some are missing; sequencing was by immunoSEQ multiplex PCR. This sample has about 380,000 clones; 95% to 97% occur once, and the top ten carry about 0.32%. Sequencing used memory CD8+ T cells sorted from blood. Subset noted: CD45RO+ cells pooled with CCR7-negative TemRA cells. These receptors all come from a man under 40 in good health.

On this clone: This CDR3 is also generated by other DNA sequences in the sample. This chain joins TRBV5-4 and TRBJ2-7, with 10 positions matching TRBD1. There are 14 residues in the CDR3. From germline, CDR1 is SGHNT and CDR2 YYREEE (reference sequence). V was pared by 0 bases and J by 4 bases, with 1 base of the junction left unmatched. CDR3 DNA: TGTGCCAGCAGCTTGGGACAGGGGGCGTACGAGCAGTACTTC. Protein sequence: CASSLGQGAYEQYF.

The V and J genes are TRBV7-9 and TRBJ2-5; 7 nucleotides agree with TRBD2. The CDR3 loop spans 15 amino acids. V lost 2 bases to trimming and J lost 5 bases; unmatched junction nucleotides: 8. Germline V gene data show CDR1 as SEHNR and CDR2 as FQNEAQ (reference sequence). In DNA form, the CDR3 reads TGTGCCAGCAGCTTAATGGGAGGGGAGAGGGAGACCCAGTACTTC. Translating gives CASSLMGGERETQYF.

The chain recombines TRBV2 with TRBJ2-7, with D possibly matching TRBD2 (7 bases). Trimming took off 10 bases at V and 2 bases at J, with 15 bases between the two ends. CDR3 size: 13 residues. Germline lookup yields CDR1 SNHLY and CDR2 FYNNEI. The CDR3 sequence is CAIRQGTTYEQYF. CDR3 sequence (DNA): TGTGCCATAAGGCAGGGGACTACCTACGAGCAGTACTTC.

V gene TRBV7-9 combines with J gene TRBJ2-2; no reliable D call. The ends were cut back, 2 bases at V and 2 bases at J, with 9 bases in the middle. Germline CDR1 reads SEHNR; CDR2 reads FQNEAQ (reference sequence). The CDR3 runs to 15 residues. In DNA form, the CDR3 reads TGTGCCAGCAGCTTACGCCAGGCAAACACCGGGGAGCTGTTTTTT. Translated: CASSLRQANTGELFF.

This chain links TRBV19 with TRBJ1-5; D is perhaps TRBD1 (5 bases). The CDR3 runs to 15 residues. Trimming removed 4 bases from V and 1 base from J, with 11 bases in between. From germline, CDR1 is LNHDA and CDR2 SQIVND (reference sequence). The CDR3 loop reads CASSTKGPSNQPQHF. The DNA of the CDR3 is TGTGCCAGTAGTACAAAGGGACCGAGCAATCAGCCCCAGCATTTT. The full variable domain, completed using reference TRBV19 and TRBJ1-5, is DGGITQSPKYLFRKEGQNVTLSCEQNLNHDAMYWYRQDPGQGLRLIYYSQIVNDFQKGDIAEGYSVSREKKESFPLTVTSAQKNPTAFYLCASSTKGPSNQPQHFGDGTRLSIL.

This clone came up a few times. V gene TRBV6-1 combines with J gene TRBJ1-3; tentatively, D is TRBD1 (5 bases). V lost 0 bases to trimming and J lost 3 bases, with 12 bases between them. The CDR3 has 16 residues. Germline V gives CDR1 MNHNS, CDR2 SASEGT. Written as DNA, the CDR3 is TGTGCCAGCAGTGAAGCGCCGGGGGGGTATGGAAACACCATATATTTT. Translated, it gives CASSEAPGGYGNTIYF.

The genes are TRBV5-1 and TRBJ2-5; 8 nucleotides match TRBD1. The germline gives CDR1 SGHRS, CDR2 YFSETQ. The CDR3 covers 15 residues. V was pared by 2 bases and J by 4 bases, with 7 bases of the junction left unmatched. The CDR3 region has the DNA TGCGCCAGCAGCTTTGGGACAGGACGTGGAGAGACCCAGTACTTC. This codes for CASSFGTGRGETQYF.

The table lists this clone with a count of one. V gene TRBV10-3 combines with J gene TRBJ2-5; 8 nucleotides agree with TRBD2. Per germline, CDR1 ENHRY and CDR2 SYGVKD. This CDR3 has 16 amino acids. After removal of 0 bases from V and 0 bases from J, the junction contained 3 bases not matched to a gene. Written as DNA, the CDR3 is TGTGCCATCAGTGAGTCGGTAGCGGGGTACCAAGAGACCCAGTACTTC. Translation gives CAISESVAGYQETQYF.

The CDR3 loop reads CAWGQGSSGNTIYF. In nucleotides, the CDR3 is TGTGCCTGGGGCCAGGGGTCCTCTGGAAACACCATATATTTT. The chain carries TRBV30 and TRBJ1-3, with D perhaps matching TRBD1 (6 bases). CDR1 is GTSNPN, CDR2 SVGIG, per germline (reference sequence). V shed 5 bases and J shed 0 bases, with 11 bases lying between them. This CDR3 region has 14 residues.

This clone was recorded only once. The chain uses TRBV19 and TRBJ2-7; 8 bases line up with TRBD1. The CDR3 contains 14 residues. After removal of 5 bases from V and 2 bases from J, the junction contained 5 bases not matched to a gene. Germline loops: CDR1 LNHDA, CDR2 SQIVND (reference sequence). CDR3 nucleotide sequence: TGTGCCAGTAGTGCAGACAGGGGAACCTACGAGCAGTACTTC. Encoded protein: CASSADRGTYEQYF. Full variable domain (remainder filled in from reference TRBV19 and TRBJ2-7): DGGITQSPKYLFRKEGQNVTLSCEQNLNHDAMYWYRQDPGQGLRLIYYSQIVNDFQKGDIAEGYSVSREKKESFPLTVTSAQKNPTAFYLCASSADRGTYEQYFGPGTRLTVT.

The chain uses TRBV6-1 and TRBJ2-1, with 8 bases identical to TRBD2. Per germline, CDR1 MNHNS and CDR2 SASEGT. The CDR3 sequence is 14 residues long. J lost 5 bases, V lost 6 bases, and 6 bases had no gene match. The CDR3 bases are TGTGCCAGCAGAGCCGGGACTAGACACAATGAGCAGTTCTTC. Its translation: CASRAGTRHNEQFF.

The J gene is TRBJ2-6, the V gene TRBV13; TRBD2 aligns across 7 bases. The CDR3 has 16 residues. V shed 5 bases and J 1 base; nucleotides not matched to a gene: 5. Germline V lookup: CDR1 PRHDT, CDR2 FYEKMQ (reference sequence). CDR3 DNA sequence: TGTGCCAGCAGCCTAACTAGCGTGTCTGGGGCCAACGTCCTGACTTTC. The encoded protein is CASSLTSVSGANVLTF.

The rearrangement links TRBV28 to TRBJ2-2, with unresolved D. In germline, CDR1 is MDHEN, CDR2 SYDVKM. V dropped 7 bases and J dropped 1 base, with 13 bases sitting between them. This CDR3 has 15 amino acids. The DNA of the CDR3 is TGTGCCAGCACAATCCAGAGAGGGAACACCGGGGAGCTGTTTTTT. It translates to CASTIQRGNTGELFF.

The V call is TRBV5-4, the J call TRBJ1-4, with D tentatively TRBD1 (5 bases). V shed 4 bases and J shed 5 bases, with 15 bases lying between them. The CDR3 has 15 amino acids. CDR1 and CDR2 (germline): SGHNT, YYREEE (reference sequence). CDR3 residues: CASSRGTGGNEKLFF. The CDR3 bases are TGTGCCAGCAGCCGCGGGACCGGGGGGAATGAAAAACTGTTTTTT.

This chain joins TRBV5-8 and TRBJ2-7; 8 nucleotides match TRBD1. Looked up from germline, CDR1 is SGHTS and CDR2 is YDEGEE. J lost 0 bases, V lost 2 bases, and 4 bases had no gene match. CDR3 length equals 15 residues. The CDR3 bases are TGTGCCAGCAGCTTTTTGGGGACAGGCTCCTACGAGCAGTACTTC. Amino acid sequence: CASSFLGTGSYEQYF.

The chain couples TRBV11-2 to TRBJ1-1; no clear D. CDR3 length equals 11 residues. Per the germline V gene, CDR1 is SGHAT and CDR2 is FQNNGV. Trimming took off 4 bases at V and 1 base at J, with 1 base between the two ends. The DNA of the CDR3 is TGTGCCAGCAGCTCGAACACTGAAGCTTTCTTT. This encodes CASSSNTEAFF.

The chain carries TRBV2 and TRBJ2-3; 8 positions match TRBD2. The CDR3 has 17 residues. Germline assignment: CDR1 SNHLY and CDR2 FYNNEI. J was trimmed by 5 bases and V by 4 bases; bases with no gene match: 14. The CDR3 loop reads CASSVSVGREGIDTQYF. CDR3 DNA sequence: TGTGCCAGCAGTGTTTCGGTCGGTCGGGAGGGGATAGATACGCAGTATTTT.

The chain joins TRBV11-3 to TRBJ1-2; a possible D gene is TRBD1 (6 bases). The CDR3 is 14 amino acids. The germline V and J ends were trimmed by 3 bases and 4 bases, with 12 bases remaining between them. Germline V gene data show CDR1 as SGHNT and CDR2 as YENEEA. CDR3 amino acids: CASSFLDSLYGYTF. CDR3 in DNA: TGTGCCAGCAGCTTCCTGGACAGCCTCTATGGCTACACCTTC.

A word on this clone: The same CDR3 also results from other DNA sequences found in this sample. The rearrangement links TRBV6-5 to TRBJ2-3; D is undetermined. The CDR3 consists of 14 residues. Trimming removed 2 bases at V and 0 bases at J, with 6 bases between. Germline V gives CDR1 MNHEY, CDR2 SVGAGI. The CDR3 protein is CASSYDRSTDTQYF. The DNA of the CDR3 is TGTGCCAGCAGTTACGACCGAAGCACAGATACGCAGTATTTT.

The genes are TRBV14 and TRBJ1-2, with 9 bases matching TRBD1. The junction had 6 bases not matched to a gene; V was cut back by 5 bases and J by 5 bases. Germline V CDR1 and CDR2: SGHDN, FVKESK. The CDR3 is made up of 14 amino acids. As DNA, the CDR3 is TGTGCCAGCAGCTTTGGACAGGGGCTATATGGCTACACCTTC. Amino acid sequence: CASSFGQGLYGYTF.

CDR3 nucleotides: TGTGCCAGCAGTTTGCGGGCGTACAATGAGCAGTTCTTC. Protein product: CASSLRAYNEQFF. The chain recombines TRBV28 with TRBJ2-1; tentatively, D is TRBD2 (5 bases). Trimming took off 3 bases at V and 4 bases at J, with 7 bases between the two ends. The CDR3 is made up of 13 amino acids. Germline-derived CDR1 and CDR2 are MDHEN and SYDVKM.